The 18 T cell receptor beta chains in this list originate from one sample, sequenced in a study of blood T cells in healthy people across ages. A second PCR, run for about 6 to 11 cycles, used a sample-barcoded 5' primer plus a J-beta primer mix. TCRdb called the 5' RACE reads again in MiXCR, with one record for every CDR3 protein. Among about 680,000 distinct CDR3 sequences listed, around 48% were seen once. The source material was blood. The receptors here all came from a woman aged 55-75 years in good health.

This chain joins TRBV20-1 and TRBJ1-2; the D is unclear. V lost 5 bases, J lost 5 bases, and 18 bases lay in between. Germline V CDR1 and CDR2: DFQATT, SNEGSKA (reference sequence). This CDR3 spans 14 amino acids. This chain's CDR3 is CSAGGRGSGYGYTF. CDR3 sequence (DNA): TGCAGTGCTGGAGGGAGAGGGTCGGGATATGGCTACACCTTC.

CDR3 residues: CASSQDRWGNEQYF. CDR3 DNA sequence: TGCGCCAGCAGCCAAGATAGATGGGGAAACGAGCAGTACTTC. The V gene is TRBV4-3, the J gene TRBJ2-4; D not resolved. The J call may not be correct, given that the DNA end is closer to TRBJ2-7. CDR3 length: 14 amino acids. Germline assignment: CDR1 LGHNA and CDR2 YSLEER.

The chain links TRBV27 to TRBJ2-5; D is perhaps TRBD1 or TRBD2 (6 bases each). Trimming shortened V by 6 bases and J by 4 bases, and 18 bases separated the two germline ends. CDR1 is MNHEY, CDR2 SMNVEV, per germline (reference sequence). CDR3 length equals 15 residues. CDR3 nucleotides: TGTGCCAGCAGGACGTTAGGGGGGTCGGGAGAGACCCAGTACTTC. This codes for CASRTLGGSGETQYF.

The rearrangement links TRBV6-5 to TRBJ2-1; 13 nucleotides match TRBD2. The end of the DNA aligns better with TRBJ2-7, so the J call may be wrong. The CDR3 has 18 amino acids. The germline V gene encodes CDR1 MNHEY and CDR2 SVGAGI. The CDR3, as DNA: TGTGCCAGCAGTTACTCGAGAACTAGCGGGAGGGTCTACAATGAGCAGTACTTC. It yields the protein CASSYSRTSGRVYNEQYF.

This chain joins TRBV29-1 and TRBJ1-4; 8 bases map to TRBD1. Germline CDR1 SQVTM, CDR2 ANQGSEA. CDR3 size: 15 residues. The trim removed 0 bases at V and 6 bases at J, leaving 6 bases unmatched. CDR3 sequence reads: CSVEDAGRGHEKLFF. For the CDR3, the DNA is TGCAGCGTTGAAGATGCCGGCAGGGGGCATGAAAAACTGTTTTTT.

The rearrangement joins TRBV7-3 to TRBJ2-1, with D perhaps matching TRBD2 (5 bases). Germline V gives CDR1 SGHTA, CDR2 FQGTGA. Trimming removed 5 bases at V and 6 bases at J, with 17 bases between. CDR3 length: 15 residues. The CDR3 protein is CASSPKSSATNEQFF. CDR3 nucleotide sequence: TGTGCCAGCAGCCCAAAAAGTAGCGCGACCAATGAGCAGTTCTTC.

The rearrangement links TRBV20-1 to TRBJ2-5, with 9 bases matching TRBD1. The CDR3 has 16 residues. From germline, CDR1 is DFQATT and CDR2 SNEGSKA (reference sequence). With 0 bases clipped from V and 11 bases from J, the junction kept 16 bases outside the gene matches. CDR3 sequence reads: CSARDPTGGNGNEQYF. CDR3 DNA: TGCAGTGCTAGAGACCCCACAGGGGGCAATGGGAATGAGCAGTACTTC.

This clonotype was found a few times. This chain links TRBV6-1 with TRBJ2-1; D might be TRBD2 (7 bases). The CDR3 extends over 15 amino acids. With 9 bases removed from V and 2 bases from J, the gap between germline ends came to 17 bases. The germline V gene encodes CDR1 MNHNS and CDR2 SASEGT. The DNA for the CDR3 is TGTGCCAGTTCGTCTGGCGGGGGCCCCTACAATGAGCAGTTCTTC. Its translation: CASSSGGGPYNEQFF.

This sequence joins TRBV29-1 and TRBJ2-3; TRBD2 agrees at 9 bases. The CDR3 runs 15 residues. V trimming: 1 base; J trimming: 5 bases; junction bases outside the gene matches: 7. Germline V gives CDR1 SQVTM, CDR2 ANQGSEA. The CDR3 region has the DNA TGCAGCGTTGAAGGGCGGGAGGGCCCGAGAGATACGCAGTATTTT. It translates to CSVEGREGPRDTQYF.

This clonotype was recorded a few times. This chain links TRBV7-8 with TRBJ2-5, with a tentative D call TRBD1 (5 bases). This CDR3 has 15 residues. Germline V gene lookup returns CDR1 SGHVS and CDR2 FQNEAQ. The V gene lost 3 bases and the J gene lost 4 bases, with 15 bases spanning the gap. This CDR3 is CASSLGLTHGETQYF. CDR3 DNA: TGTGCCAGCAGCTTGGGGCTTACCCACGGAGAGACCCAGTACTTC.

The chain uses TRBV6-5 and TRBJ2-1; D ambiguous. Between the trimmed V and J ends, which lost 5 bases and 4 bases, there was a span of 9 bases. The germline V gene encodes CDR1 MNHEY and CDR2 SVGAGI. The length of the CDR3 is 13 residues. Here the CDR3 DNA reads TGTGCCAGCAGTGAATCCTTATACAATGAGCAGTTCTTC. As protein: CASSESLYNEQFF.

V gene TRBV7-3 combines with J gene TRBJ2-3; possible D gene TRBD1, 5 bases. Trimming left V 2 bases short and J 0 bases short, with 12 bases between. The CDR3 has 16 amino acids. Germline CDR1 is SGHTA and CDR2 is FQGTGA. The CDR3 nucleotides are TGTGCCAGCAGCTTAGGGGCAGGCCCTAGCACAGATACGCAGTATTTT. Translated: CASSLGAGPSTDTQYF.

J is TRBJ2-1 and V is TRBV29-1; D is unresolved. The CDR3 consists of 12 residues. With 0 bases removed from V and 7 bases from J, the gap between germline ends came to 7 bases. Germline CDR1 is SQVTM and CDR2 is ANQGSEA. The CDR3 DNA reads as TGCAGCGTTGAAGAATATGGGAATGAGCAGTTCTTC. It encodes CSVEEYGNEQFF.

This clonotype was counted a few times. V is TRBV27 and J is TRBJ2-1, with D maybe TRBD2 (6 bases). Germline-derived CDR1 and CDR2 are MNHEY and SMNVEV (reference sequence). The CDR3 sequence is 15 residues long. The V gene lost 5 bases and the J gene lost 4 bases, with 15 bases spanning the gap. The CDR3 reads CASSPRLVRYNEQFF. In DNA, the CDR3 is TGTGCCAGCAGTCCACGACTAGTCCGGTACAATGAGCAGTTCTTC.

This clonotype was recorded at least ten times. The chain carries TRBV27 and TRBJ2-1; maybe TRBD2 (6 bases). The CDR3 runs to 12 residues. The germline CDR1 and CDR2 sequences are MNHEY and SMNVEV (reference sequence). V was pared by 6 bases and J by 7 bases, with 10 bases between. DNA for the CDR3: TGTGCCAGCAGCCGGAGCGGGAATGAGCAGTTCTTC. This codes for CASSRSGNEQFF.

In this sample, this clonotype turned up once. V is TRBV20-1 and J is TRBJ2-1; TRBD1 agrees at 7 bases. The junction had 8 bases not matched to a gene; V was cut back by 6 bases and J by 0 bases. The CDR3 extends over 15 amino acids. Germline V gives CDR1 DFQATT, CDR2 SNEGSKA (reference sequence). The CDR3 coding sequence is TGCAGTGCAAAGGAGACAGGGCTCTCCTACAATGAGCAGTTCTTC. This gives the protein CSAKETGLSYNEQFF.

This clonotype has a single count. V usage is TRBV3-1 and J usage is TRBJ2-2; D unresolved. The CDR3 extends over 13 amino acids. With 4 bases removed from V and 3 bases from J, the gap between germline ends came to 6 bases. Germline CDR1 reads LGHDT; CDR2 reads YNNKEL (reference sequence). DNA of the CDR3: TGTGCCAGCAGCCGAGTGTACACCGGGGAGCTGTTTTTT. Residues: CASSRVYTGELFF.

This clonotype has more than one count but fewer than ten. The chain has TRBV11-2 and TRBJ2-1; D ambiguous. The V gene lost 3 bases and the J gene lost 7 bases, with 7 bases spanning the gap. The CDR3 is 12 amino acids. Germline CDR1 is SGHAT and CDR2 is FQNNGV. CDR3 DNA sequence: TGTGCCAGCAGCTTTGGGAAGAATGAGCAGTTCTTC. The encoded protein is CASSFGKNEQFF.